This T cell receptor (beta chain) originates from a study of blood T cells in healthy people across ages. As regards this clonotype: The target antigen is unknown.

This CDR3 comprises 15 residues. V lost 1 base to trimming and J lost 5 bases, with 15 bases between them. The germline V gene encodes CDR1 DFQATT and CDR2 SNEGSKA (reference sequence). Sample-barcoded 5' priming and a J-beta primer mix drove a second PCR of about 6 to 11 cycles. Each CDR3 protein gets one entry after TCRdb re-called the 5' RACE reads with MiXCR. The data show hundreds of thousands of distinct CDR3 sequences, 58% seen once. The draw of peripheral blood yielded roughly 9.1 milliliters from each donor. Overall study findings and caveats: The recorded TCR beta diversity per million T cells decreased in a roughly linear manner with age. Percentage of naive T cells showed a strong correlation with TCR beta diversity. Estimates drawn from one million T cells were deemed to understate diversity.

The genes are TRBV20-1 and TRBJ2-1; perhaps TRBD2 as D (6 bases). Material: blood. This clonotype was sampled from a man between 60 and 75 years old in good health. This CDR3 reads CSARAVGRLHNEQFF. For the CDR3, the DNA is TGCAGTGCTAGAGCGGTGGGGAGGCTTCACAATGAGCAGTTCTTC.